This T cell receptor beta chain was recovered during a study of T-cell memory formation after mild COVID-19. Study results and caveats: SARS-CoV-2 specificity of second-wave clones peaking day 37 was unconfirmed.

TCRdb called the 5' RACE reads again in MiXCR, with one record for every CDR3 protein. This table has 200,000 to 250,000 distinct CDR3 sequences, about 16% appearing once. Of note for this clonotype: Its specificity is unknown.

The germline CDR1 and CDR2 sequences are ENHRY and SYGVKD. The germline V and J ends were trimmed by 2 bases and 5 bases, with 9 bases remaining between them. The CDR3 has 13 amino acids. This rearrangement joins TRBV10-3 to TRBJ1-1, with D hard to call. The specimen sequenced was PBMCs or a T cell subset sorted from them (not recorded which). This sequence originates from an adult woman who had mild COVID-19 (a few samples of this study predate the infection). Cell type and time point are not known. The CDR3 reads CAISEGWETEAFF. CDR3 nucleotides: TGTGCCATCAGTGAGGGGTGGGAGACTGAAGCTTTCTTT.